The clone carrying this T cell receptor beta chain has only a few counts. Its target is unknown. The CDR3 sequence is 15 residues long. Germline V gene sequence: CDR1 MGHRA, CDR2 YSYEKL. J gave up 6 bases and V 7 bases, and 9 bases lay outside the gene matches. The record originates from a study of neurological immune-mediated disorders. Findings of the study overall: Because no CDR3 amino acid sequences were shared across subjects by expanded clones, private repertoires were suggested in all groups. Multiple sclerosis, the disease with the least TCR clonal expansion, fell below healthy controls, whereas HTLV-1-associated myelopathy showed the most.

As for the cDNA, it was generated by 5'RACE with 10-nucleotide random UMIs. Sequencing runs each yielded over 160 million TCR-beta sequences from 15-18 subjects. TCRdb reanalysed the 5' RACE reads using MiXCR and keeps one entry per CDR3 protein. Altogether about 71,000 distinct CDR3 sequences are present, 3.5% to 5.5% being singletons, with the ten largest covering about 6.9%. This sequence originates from a man aged 25 to 40 with multiple sclerosis. The specimen sequenced was PBMCs. The V call is TRBV4-1, the J call TRBJ2-2; 9 nucleotides line up with TRBD1. The chain's CDR3 is CASTNRDRASGELFF. The CDR3 nucleotides are TGCGCCAGCACCAACCGGGACAGGGCGTCCGGGGAGCTGTTTTTT.